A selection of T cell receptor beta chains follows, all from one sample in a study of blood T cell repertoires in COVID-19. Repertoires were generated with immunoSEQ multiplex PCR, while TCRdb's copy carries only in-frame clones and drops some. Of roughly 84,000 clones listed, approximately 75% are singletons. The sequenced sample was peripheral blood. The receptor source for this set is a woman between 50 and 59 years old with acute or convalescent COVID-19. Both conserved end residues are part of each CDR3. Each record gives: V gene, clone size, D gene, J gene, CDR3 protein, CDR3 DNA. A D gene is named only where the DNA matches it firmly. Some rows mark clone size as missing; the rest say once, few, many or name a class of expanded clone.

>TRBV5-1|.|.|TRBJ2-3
CASSLAVGSLSTDTQYF
TGCGCCAGCAGCTTGGCGGTCGGGAGCCTTAGCACAGATACGCAGTATTTT
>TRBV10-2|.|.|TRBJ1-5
CASSKRAEVVAQHF
TGCGCCAGCAGTAAAAGGGCGGAGGTAGTGGCCCAGCATTTT
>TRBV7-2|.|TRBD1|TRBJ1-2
CASSLSTGQSTDYTF
TGTGCCAGCAGCTTATCAACGGGACAGAGTACCGACTACACCTTC
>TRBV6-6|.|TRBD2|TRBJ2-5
CASSLSGLAGSLQETQYF
TGTGCCAGCAGTCTATCGGGACTAGCGGGGAGCCTCCAAGAGACCCAGTACTTC
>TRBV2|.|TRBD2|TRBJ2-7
CASSETSKDRRLSYEQYF
TGTGCCAGCAGCGAGACTAGCAAGGATCGTCGACTCTCCTACGAGCAGTACTTC
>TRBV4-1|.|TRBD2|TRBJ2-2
CASSQEMMGVLAGHTGELFF
TGCGCCAGCAGCCAAGAAATGATGGGGGTCCTAGCGGGGCATACCGGGGAGCTGTTTTTT
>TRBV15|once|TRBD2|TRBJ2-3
CATSRLAGASTDTQYF
TGTGCCACCAGCAGGCTAGCGGGGGCCAGCACAGATACGCAGTATTTT
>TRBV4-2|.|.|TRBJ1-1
CASSRTGQTNTEAFF
TGTGCCAGCAGTCGCACAGGCCAAACGAACACTGAAGCTTTCTTT
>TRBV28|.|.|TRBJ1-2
CASRSGSYGYTF
TGTGCCAGCAGGTCAGGCAGCTATGGCTACACCTTC
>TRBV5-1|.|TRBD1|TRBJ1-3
CASSLVGTVSSGNTIYF
TGCGCCAGCAGCTTGGTGGGGACAGTTAGCTCTGGAAACACCATATATTTT
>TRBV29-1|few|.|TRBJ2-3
CSVGLDTQYF
TGCAGCGTTGGACTAGATACGCAGTATTTT
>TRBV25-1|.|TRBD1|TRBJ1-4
CASSEFRGREKLFF
TGTGCCAGCAGTGAATTCAGGGGGCGTGAAAAACTGTTTTTT
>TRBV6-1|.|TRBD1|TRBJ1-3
CASSESTGPSGNTIYF
TGTGCCAGCAGTGAATCGACAGGGCCCTCTGGAAACACCATATATTTT
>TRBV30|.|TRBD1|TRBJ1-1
CAWKRPDREGTEAFF
TGTGCCTGGAAGCGCCCGGACAGGGAAGGAACTGAAGCTTTCTTT
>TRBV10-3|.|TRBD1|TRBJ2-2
CAISESVTGQNTGELFF
TGTGCCATCAGTGAGTCGGTGACAGGGCAGAACACCGGGGAGCTGTTTTTT
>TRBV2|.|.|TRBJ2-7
CASSGDSTGYEQYF
TGTGCCAGCAGTGGGGACTCTACCGGCTACGAGCAGTACTTC
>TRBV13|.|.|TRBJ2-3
CASSRSGGTDTQYF
TGTGCCAGCAGCCGCTCGGGTGGTACAGATACGCAGTATTTT
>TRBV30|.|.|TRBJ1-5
CAWSGGDNQPQHF
TGTGCCTGGAGTGGAGGTGATAATCAGCCCCAGCATTTT